These 30 T cell receptor beta chains were all obtained from the same sample, sequenced in a study of beta chain features in type 1 diabetes. Expressed TCRB transcripts were sequenced because the entire RNA isolate underwent reverse transcription. The table came from immunoSEQ multiplex PCR; TCRdb's copy has only in-frame clones and leaves some out. Among under 950,000 clones, around a sixth were seen once, and the ten largest hold 0.023%. Sequencing was carried out using naive CD4+ T cells from blood. The receptors shown here come from a woman younger than 30 in good health.

The V and J genes are TRBV9 and TRBJ2-2; 7 nucleotides match TRBD2. Unmatched junction bases numbered 4, after V lost 0 bases and J lost 2 bases. Germline CDR1 and CDR2: SGDLS and YYNGEE. The CDR3 consists of 16 residues. The CDR3 DNA reads as TGTGCCAGCAGCGTAGCTACTAGCGCAAACACCGGGGAGCTGTTTTTT. Amino acids: CASSVATSANTGELFF.

This clone has only a few counts. The same CDR3 also results from other DNA sequences found in this sample. V is TRBV7-2 and J is TRBJ2-7; 10 bases map to TRBD1. The V and J ends lost 5 bases and 2 bases, in that order; junction bases with no gene match: 3. Germline V gene sequence: CDR1 SGHTA, CDR2 FQGNSA. The CDR3 totals 14 residues. The CDR3 DNA follows: TGTGCCAGCAGCCTCGGACAGGGGGCCTACGAGCAGTACTTC. It encodes CASSLGQGAYEQYF.

This clone was observed a few times. This rearrangement joins TRBV5-1 to TRBJ2-4; D call uncertain. The CDR3 is 14 residues long. V was shortened by 0 bases and J by 3 bases, with 7 bases between the two germline ends. Per the germline V gene, CDR1 is SGHRS and CDR2 is YFSETQ. CDR3 in amino acids: CASSLGVGKNIQYF. DNA of the CDR3: TGCGCCAGCAGCTTGGGAGTTGGCAAAAACATTCAGTACTTC.

This clone turned up a few times. The rearrangement joins TRBV6-5 to TRBJ1-1; possible D gene TRBD1, 6 bases. CDR3 length: 13 amino acids. The V and J ends lost 5 bases and 4 bases respectively, with 11 bases between them. The germline gives CDR1 MNHEY, CDR2 SVGAGI. The CDR3, as DNA: TGTGCCAGCAGTGTGGAGGGGGGCACTGAAGCTTTCTTT. Its translation is CASSVEGGTEAFF.

The chain links TRBV4-3 to TRBJ2-3; weak D call: TRBD2 (5 bases). The CDR3 sequence is 18 residues long. The V gene's germline CDR1 is LGHNA and CDR2 YSLEER. Deletions cut 2 bases from V and 4 bases from J, with 22 bases between. Here the CDR3 DNA reads TGCGCCAGCAGCCAAACCCCCTCAATACTAGGATCCGCAGATACGCAGTATTTT. Translated, it gives CASSQTPSILGSADTQYF.

V gene TRBV5-1 combines with J gene TRBJ1-2; 9 bases fit TRBD1. Germline V gives CDR1 SGHRS, CDR2 YFSETQ. Trimming at V came to 1 base and at J to 3 bases, leaving 4 bases not matched to a gene. The CDR3 is made up of 15 amino acids. The CDR3 region has the DNA TGCGCCAGCAGCTTGACAGGGGGCTACGACTATGGCTACACCTTC. It translates to CASSLTGGYDYGYTF.

The chain uses TRBV10-2 and TRBJ2-7, with D possibly TRBD2 on 6 matching bases. Germline assignment: CDR1 WSHSY and CDR2 SAAADI. The germline V and J ends were trimmed by 7 bases and 0 bases, with 10 bases remaining between them. The CDR3 has 13 residues. The CDR3 sequence: CASMIAASYEQYF. CDR3 DNA sequence: TGCGCCAGCATGATAGCGGCCTCCTACGAGCAGTACTTC.

This clone was detected only a few times. This rearrangement joins TRBV7-9 to TRBJ2-7; D unresolved. The CDR3 is 16 amino acids. Germline loops: CDR1 SEHNR, CDR2 FQNEAQ (reference sequence). The germline V and J ends were trimmed by 0 bases and 5 bases, with 17 bases remaining between them. The CDR3 region is CASSLALRRSPDEQYF. The CDR3 DNA reads as TGTGCCAGCAGCTTAGCTTTGCGGCGAAGTCCGGACGAGCAGTACTTC. Filled out from reference TRBV7-9 and TRBJ2-7, the complete variable domain reads DTGVSQNPRHKITKRGQNVTFRCDPISEHNRLYWYRQTLGQGPEFLTYFQNEAQLEKSRLLSDRFSAERPKGSFSTLEIQRTEQGDSAMYLCASSLALRRSPDEQYFGPGTRLTVT.

V is TRBV7-2 and J is TRBJ1-2; the match to TRBD1 covers 8 bases. The CDR3 has 15 amino acids. V gave up 4 bases and J gave up 4 bases; unmatched junction bases: 8. Germline CDR1 SGHTA, CDR2 FQGNSA. The chain's CDR3 is CASSYGQGFLYGYTF. The CDR3 DNA reads as TGTGCCAGCAGCTACGGACAGGGCTTCCTCTATGGCTACACCTTC.

With regard to this clone: Other DNA sequences in this sample translate to the same CDR3. The chain uses TRBV14 and TRBJ1-2; D call uncertain. V was shortened by 1 base and J by 4 bases, with 4 bases between the two germline ends. Germline values: CDR1 SGHDN, CDR2 FVKESK. The CDR3 consists of 12 residues. CDR3 loop: CASSQGGYGYTF. The CDR3 DNA reads as TGTGCCAGCAGCCAAGGCGGCTATGGCTACACCTTC.

The rearrangement uses TRBV7-2 and TRBJ2-3; no clear D. The CDR3 covers 12 residues. From germline, CDR1 is SGHTA and CDR2 FQGNSA. Trimming removed 5 bases from V and 6 bases from J, with 9 bases in between. The CDR3 DNA is TGTGCCAGCAGCCCGAAGGTGGATACGCAGTATTTT. Residues: CASSPKVDTQYF.

This clone was seen only a few times. The rearrangement joins TRBV19 to TRBJ1-3, with unresolved D. The CDR3 is made up of 17 amino acids. Germline CDR1 reads LNHDA; CDR2 reads SQIVND (reference sequence). Deletions cut 5 bases from V and 4 bases from J, with 21 bases between. The CDR3 bases are TGTGCCAGTAGTTGGTATCCTCCGCGAGGACGAGGAAACACCATATATTTT. Protein: CASSWYPPRGRGNTIYF.

The rearrangement uses TRBV27 and TRBJ2-7; weak D call: TRBD2 (6 bases). CDR1 and CDR2 (germline): MNHEY, SMNVEV (reference sequence). The CDR3 sequence is 14 residues long. Between the trimmed V and J ends, which lost 3 bases and 6 bases, there was a span of 15 bases. CDR3 protein: CASSFSPGGAEQYF. The CDR3 DNA reads as TGTGCCAGCAGTTTTTCCCCGGGCGGGGCCGAGCAGTACTTC.

This clone was picked up a small number of times. The chain has TRBV10-3 and TRBJ2-1; D is uncertain. The CDR3 has 15 amino acids. Trimming shortened V by 6 bases and J by 5 bases, and 17 bases separated the two germline ends. CDR1 and CDR2 (germline): ENHRY, SYGVKD. CDR3 region: CAIRDGVADNNEQFF. The CDR3 bases are TGTGCCATCAGGGACGGTGTGGCAGATAACAATGAGCAGTTCTTC.

The chain links TRBV18 to TRBJ1-1; 9 bases fit TRBD1. CDR3 length: 16 residues. The trim removed 3 bases at V and 9 bases at J, leaving 14 bases unmatched. The germline V gene encodes CDR1 KGHSH and CDR2 LQKENI. CDR3 protein: CASSPITGTGTVKAFF. The CDR3, as DNA: TGTGCCAGCTCACCCATTACCGGGACAGGGACGGTGAAAGCTTTCTTT. Variable domain in full (rest from reference TRBV18 and TRBJ1-1): NAGVMQNPRHLVRRRGQEARLRCSPMKGHSHVYWYRQLPEEGLKFMVYLQKENIIDESGMPKERFSAEFPKEGPSILRIQQVVRGDSAAYFCASSPITGTGTVKAFFGQGTRLTVV.

This clone was seen a few times. V is TRBV18 and J is TRBJ2-3; 9 bases are shared with TRBD2. The CDR3 contains 18 residues. Germline trimming cut 6 bases from V and 1 base from J; bases unmatched to any gene: 14. The V gene's germline CDR1 is KGHSH and CDR2 LQKENI. CDR3 nucleotide sequence: TGTGCCAGCTCGCTCAATCGACTAGCGGAAGTAGGCACAGATACGCAGTATTTT. Translation gives CASSLNRLAEVGTDTQYF.

V and J are TRBV10-3 and TRBJ1-2, with D perhaps matching TRBD1 (6 bases). The CDR3 consists of 12 residues. From germline, CDR1 is ENHRY and CDR2 SYGVKD. V was clipped by 10 bases and J by 6 bases, with 15 bases between them. The CDR3 nucleotides are TGTGCCACTACAGGGTTAAAGGATGGCTACACCTTC. Translated: CATTGLKDGYTF.

This clone has only a few counts. The chain employs TRBV27 and TRBJ2-4, with TRBD1 matching over 11 bases. V shed 5 bases, J shed 7 bases, and the junction held 4 bases outside the gene matches. The CDR3 consists of 14 residues. Looked up from germline, CDR1 is MNHEY and CDR2 is SMNVEV (reference sequence). CDR3 amino acids: CASSPGTGGNIQYF. The DNA for the CDR3 is TGTGCCAGCAGTCCCGGGACAGGGGGGAACATTCAGTACTTC.

This rearrangement joins TRBV19 to TRBJ1-1; D is unclear. This CDR3 region has 14 residues. Trimming removed 3 bases at V and 3 bases at J, with 11 bases between. Germline lookup yields CDR1 LNHDA and CDR2 SQIVND (reference sequence). The CDR3 region has the DNA TGTGCCAGTAGTATTCGACTTGGAGACACTGAAGCTTTCTTT. This sequence encodes CASSIRLGDTEAFF.

The V gene is TRBV7-9, the J gene TRBJ2-7; TRBD2 matches at 12 bases. The CDR3 is 17 amino acids. V lost 5 bases and J lost 4; bases outside the gene matches: 12. CDR1 is SEHNR and CDR2 is FQNEAQ in the germline V gene (reference sequence). CDR3 bases: TGTGCCAGCAGCACAACCCCGACTAGCGGGAGTGCTTACGAGCAGTACTTC. Its translation: CASSTTPTSGSAYEQYF.

The chain joins TRBV6-1 to TRBJ2-5; 7 bases align to TRBD1. The trim removed 3 bases at V and 9 bases at J, leaving 10 bases unmatched. The CDR3 is made up of 14 amino acids. Germline CDR1 and CDR2: MNHNS and SASEGT. CDR3 loop: CASSEVEGALPQYF. CDR3 bases: TGTGCCAGCAGTGAGGTAGAGGGGGCGTTGCCCCAGTACTTC.

This clone was observed a few times. The chain joins TRBV7-9 to TRBJ2-1; TRBD2 matches 7 bases. V gave up 4 bases and J gave up 9 bases; unmatched junction bases: 6. Germline V gene sequence: CDR1 SEHNR, CDR2 FQNEAQ (reference sequence). The CDR3 spans 13 residues. In DNA form, the CDR3 reads TGTGCCAGCAGCTCCCGGACTAGGGCTGAGCAGTTCTTC. Its protein is CASSSRTRAEQFF. Combining the CDR3 with reference TRBV7-9 and TRBJ2-1 gives the whole variable domain DTGVSQNPRHKITKRGQNVTFRCDPISEHNRLYWYRQTLGQGPEFLTYFQNEAQLEKSRLLSDRFSAERPKGSFSTLEIQRTEQGDSAMYLCASSSRTRAEQFFGPGTRLTVL.

The chain has TRBV19 and TRBJ1-1, with D maybe TRBD1 (5 bases). This CDR3 has 14 amino acids. Germline V gene sequence: CDR1 LNHDA, CDR2 SQIVND (reference sequence). The germline V and J ends were trimmed by 7 bases and 5 bases, with 17 bases remaining between them. CDR3 loop: CASTGLYGATEAFF. The CDR3 DNA reads TGTGCCAGTACAGGGTTGTATGGGGCTACTGAAGCTTTCTTT. Based on the CDR3 plus reference TRBV19 and TRBJ1-1, the full variable domain is DGGITQSPKYLFRKEGQNVTLSCEQNLNHDAMYWYRQDPGQGLRLIYYSQIVNDFQKGDIAEGYSVSREKKESFPLTVTSAQKNPTAFYLCASTGLYGATEAFFGQGTRLTVV.

This chain links TRBV2 with TRBJ1-5; tentative D call: TRBD1 (6 bases). V was pared by 4 bases and J by 6 bases, with 16 bases between. CDR1 and CDR2 from the germline V gene are SNHLY and FYNNEI. This CDR3 has 15 amino acids. Here the CDR3 reads CASSADAGASQPQHF. DNA of the CDR3: TGTGCCAGCAGTGCGGATGCAGGGGCTAGTCAGCCCCAGCATTTT.

The rearrangement links TRBV6-5 to TRBJ2-5; D unclear. Looked up from germline, CDR1 is MNHEY and CDR2 is SVGAGI. V lost 7 bases and J lost 4, with 16 bases in between. This CDR3 has 14 amino acids. The CDR3 loop reads CASNQLGPLETQYF. CDR3 DNA: TGTGCCAGCAATCAACTGGGCCCCTTAGAGACCCAGTACTTC.

The gene calls are TRBV5-6 and TRBJ1-5, with a tentative D call TRBD1 (6 bases). CDR3 length equals 17 residues. In germline, CDR1 is SGHDT, CDR2 YYEEEE. V was pared by 4 bases and J by 0 bases, with 17 bases between. CDR3 in amino acids: CASSRWTGTSSNQPQHF. In nucleotides, the CDR3 is TGTGCCAGCAGCCGTTGGACCGGGACAAGTAGCAATCAGCCCCAGCATTTT. Filled out from reference TRBV5-6 and TRBJ1-5, the complete variable domain reads DAGVTQSPTHLIKTRGQQVTLRCSPKSGHDTVSWYQQALGQGPQFIFQYYEEEERQRGNFPDRFSGHQFPNYSSELNVNALLLGDSALYLCASSRWTGTSSNQPQHFGDGTRLSIL.

This clone was observed a handful of times. The chain combines TRBV2 with TRBJ1-5; D uncertain. Germline V gene lookup returns CDR1 SNHLY and CDR2 FYNNEI. This CDR3 contains 16 residues. Trimming shortened V by 6 bases and J by 0 bases, and 15 bases separated the two germline ends. The chain's CDR3 is CASRRAPRSSNQPQHF. For the CDR3, the DNA is TGTGCCAGCAGAAGAGCCCCGAGAAGTAGCAATCAGCCCCAGCATTTT.

This clone was seen only a few times. The rearrangement links TRBV25-1 to TRBJ2-1; perhaps TRBD2 as D (5 bases). Germline assignment: CDR1 MGHDK and CDR2 SYGVNS. This CDR3 is built from 16 residues. Trimming pared 1 base from V and 5 bases from J, leaving 15 bases between. This CDR3 is CASSELGLAPHNEQFF. CDR3 nucleotide sequence: TGTGCCAGCAGTGAATTAGGCCTAGCCCCTCACAATGAGCAGTTCTTC.

The J gene is TRBJ1-4, the V gene TRBV10-3; no firm D call. CDR3 length: 13 amino acids. Deletions cut 10 bases from V and 5 bases from J, with 14 bases between. CDR1 ENHRY and CDR2 SYGVKD come from the germline V gene. This CDR3 reads CATTGNSNEKLFF. CDR3 nucleotide sequence: TGTGCCACCACGGGGAACTCGAATGAAAAACTGTTTTTT.

This clone turned up a few times. V is TRBV5-4 and J is TRBJ2-1; D is unresolved. Trimming took off 0 bases at V and 10 bases at J, with 20 bases between the two ends. This CDR3 has 16 residues. Germline lookup yields CDR1 SGHNT and CDR2 YYREEE (reference sequence). This CDR3 is CASSLVVLTVVGEQFF. In DNA, the CDR3 is TGTGCCAGCAGCTTGGTTGTATTAACGGTGGTGGGGGAGCAGTTCTTC. The full variable domain, with the rest looked up from reference TRBV5-4 and TRBJ2-1, is ETGVTQSPTHLIKTRGQQVTLRCSSQSGHNTVSWYQQALGQGPQFIFQYYREEENGRGNFPPRFSGLQFPNYSSELNVNALELDDSALYLCASSLVVLTVVGEQFFGPGTRLTVL.